Below are 30 T cell receptor beta chains sequenced from a single sample in a study of T cells after yellow fever vaccination. TCRdb processed the 5' RACE reads anew with MiXCR; each CDR3 protein has one entry. The sample lists around 340,000 distinct CDR3 sequences, around 13% occurring once. The sequenced sample was CD4+ T cells sorted from PBMCs, obtained 15 days after the yellow fever booster vaccination. These receptors came from a man aged 18 to 30 who received the YFV17D yellow fever vaccine.

This clonotype was counted many times. This chain connects TRBV5-1 to TRBJ2-5; D assignment may be TRBD1 or TRBD2 (5 bases each). Per the germline V gene, CDR1 is SGHRS and CDR2 is YFSETQ. The CDR3 is 15 amino acids. V dropped 4 bases and J dropped 0 bases, with 13 bases sitting between them. This CDR3 reads CASSVGDGHQETQYF. The DNA for the CDR3 is TGCGCCAGCAGCGTGGGGGACGGTCACCAAGAGACCCAGTACTTC.

This clonotype was seen more than once but under ten times. The chain joins TRBV4-1 to TRBJ2-7, with 8 positions matching TRBD2. The length of the CDR3 is 16 residues. The V gene end was trimmed by 1 base and the J gene end by 0 bases; junction bases not matched to a gene: 5. Looked up from germline, CDR1 is MGHRA and CDR2 is YSYEKL. The CDR3 bases are TGCGCCAGCAGCCAAGGCGGGGGGCGGAGCTCCTACGAGCAGTACTTC. It is translated as CASSQGGGRSSYEQYF.

The rearrangement uses TRBV20-1 and TRBJ2-7; tentative D call: TRBD1 (6 bases). CDR1 and CDR2 (germline): DFQATT, SNEGSKA (reference sequence). V lost 1 base, J lost 3 bases, and 7 bases lay in between. The CDR3 contains 12 residues. The CDR3 DNA reads as TGCAGTGCTAGAGTACAGGGCTACGAGCAGTACTTC. Amino acids: CSARVQGYEQYF.

This clonotype was picked up a small number of times. The gene calls are TRBV5-4 and TRBJ2-5, with D perhaps being TRBD1 or TRBD2 (5 bases each). Germline V gives CDR1 SGHNT, CDR2 YYREEE (reference sequence). The CDR3 contains 13 residues. The V end was cut by 4 bases, the J end by 5 bases, with 12 bases between. In DNA, the CDR3 is TGTGCCAGCAGCCCCGGGGCCGCGGAGACCCAGTACTTC. Amino acid sequence: CASSPGAAETQYF.

This chain links TRBV6-5 with TRBJ2-3, with 8 bases lining up with TRBD1. The V gene's germline CDR1 is MNHEY and CDR2 SVGAGI. CDR3 length: 13 residues. Trimming removed 7 bases from V and 4 bases from J; junction bases left unmatched: 4. The CDR3 sequence: CASTNRGADTQYF. CDR3 bases: TGTGCCAGCACCAACAGGGGGGCAGATACGCAGTATTTT.

This clonotype was observed a few times. CDR3 in DNA: TGTGCCAGCAGAGAAGGCGGTCGCGGGGCCTCCTCAGCGGATACGCAGTATTTT. Protein: CASREGGRGASSADTQYF. V gene TRBV6-4 combines with J gene TRBJ2-3; a weak D match, TRBD2 (6 bases). Germline values: CDR1 MRHNA, CDR2 SNTAGT. V lost 6 bases and J lost 6, with 28 bases in between. This CDR3 has 18 residues.

The CDR3 spells CASSENRGLTPRRGELFF. CDR3 coding DNA: TGCGCCAGCAGCGAAAACAGGGGATTAACCCCTCGGAGGGGGGAGCTGTTTTTT. This chain joins TRBV5-1 and TRBJ2-2, with 7 positions matching TRBD1. The J segment lost 8 bases and the V segment lost 4 bases, leaving 20 bases of the junction unmatched. The CDR3 consists of 18 residues. Germline V gene sequence: CDR1 SGHRS, CDR2 YFSETQ.

The sample holds a few counts of this clonotype. V and J are TRBV3-1 and TRBJ2-7, with D unresolved. Trimming shortened V by 0 bases and J by 0 bases, and 9 bases separated the two germline ends. The CDR3 spans 15 residues. CDR1 is LGHDT, CDR2 YNNKEL, per germline (reference sequence). The chain's CDR3 is CASSQDPGSSYEQYF. In DNA form, the CDR3 reads TGTGCCAGCAGCCAAGATCCGGGTAGCTCCTACGAGCAGTACTTC.

The V gene is TRBV9, the J gene TRBJ1-2; D gene ambiguous. Germline V gene sequence: CDR1 SGDLS, CDR2 YYNGEE. V lost 0 bases and J 4 bases, leaving 7 bases between the germline ends. The CDR3 spans 13 residues. The CDR3 loop is CASSVDSFYGYTF. The DNA of the CDR3 is TGTGCCAGCAGCGTAGACAGCTTCTATGGCTACACCTTC.

This clonotype was seen a handful of times. The chain is built from TRBV19 and TRBJ1-2; TRBD1 matches at 9 bases. The CDR3 spans 15 residues. Germline CDR1 LNHDA, CDR2 SQIVND (reference sequence). The J segment lost 5 bases and the V segment lost 2 bases, leaving 6 bases of the junction unmatched. Written as DNA, the CDR3 is TGTGCCAGTAGTATATATGGACAGGGGAAGTATGGCTACACCTTC. Protein: CASSIYGQGKYGYTF.

This clonotype was seen at least ten times. The chain employs TRBV4-2 and TRBJ2-3, with 11 bases matching TRBD2. The length of the CDR3 is 16 residues. The germline V gene has CDR1 LGHNA and CDR2 YNFKEQ. V gave up 0 bases and J gave up 1 base; unmatched junction bases: 0. The DNA of the CDR3 is TGTGCCAGCAGCCAAGAGGGACTAGCGGGCACAGATACGCAGTATTTT. Residues: CASSQEGLAGTDTQYF.

This clonotype was counted a few times. This sequence joins TRBV7-7 and TRBJ2-7, with 9 nucleotides matching TRBD1. Per germline, CDR1 SSHAT and CDR2 FNYEAQ (reference sequence). V lost 4 bases and J lost 7; bases outside the gene matches: 5. This CDR3 comprises 13 residues. Here the CDR3 DNA reads TGTGCCAGCAGCTCAGACAGGGGGGATGAGCAGTACTTC. Its protein is CASSSDRGDEQYF.

This clonotype appeared a few times. The chain is built from TRBV6-4 and TRBJ2-1; D possibly corresponds to TRBD1 (6 bases). The CDR3 contains 14 residues. V was shortened by 4 bases and J by 13 bases, with 20 bases between the two germline ends. Germline V CDR1 and CDR2: MRHNA, SNTAGT. This CDR3 is CASSAGRQAAQQFF. The CDR3 DNA sequence: TGTGCCAGCAGTGCAGGTCGACAGGCTGCACAACAGTTCTTC.

This clonotype has just a few counts. The J gene is TRBJ2-1, the V gene TRBV7-3; D is unclear. This CDR3 has 13 amino acids. Trimming took 4 bases from V and 10 from J, leaving 14 bases between them. Germline V gives CDR1 SGHTA, CDR2 FQGTGA. The chain's CDR3 is CASSSRVPLEQFF. For the CDR3, the DNA is TGTGCCAGCAGCTCCCGGGTGCCACTGGAGCAGTTCTTC.

The gene calls are TRBV11-3 and TRBJ2-5; TRBD1 matches at 10 bases. CDR3 length: 15 amino acids. Germline-derived CDR1 and CDR2 are SGHNT and YENEEA. J gave up 4 bases and V 5 bases, and 7 bases lay outside the gene matches. CDR3 sequence reads: CASSAPGQGRETQYF. CDR3 DNA: TGTGCCAGCAGCGCACCGGGACAGGGGAGAGAGACCCAGTACTTC.

This clonotype was observed a few times. This chain joins TRBV6-5 and TRBJ2-4, with TRBD1 as a possible D gene (6 bases). CDR1 and CDR2 from the germline V gene are MNHEY and SVGAGI. CDR3 length: 13 residues. V lost 5 bases and J lost 6, with 11 bases in between. CDR3 sequence: CASSGTSGNIQYF. In nucleotides, the CDR3 is TGTGCCAGCAGTGGGACATCTGGAAACATTCAGTACTTC.

This clonotype appeared a few times. The DNA for the CDR3 is TGTGCCAGCAGTTTTGACAGGGGGAAAACTGAAGCTTTCTTT. Translated, it gives CASSFDRGKTEAFF. J is TRBJ1-1 and V is TRBV27, with TRBD1 matching over 9 bases. Germline trimming cut 3 bases from V and 5 bases from J; bases unmatched to any gene: 4. This CDR3 contains 14 residues. Germline V gene data show CDR1 as MNHEY and CDR2 as SMNVEV (reference sequence).

The V and J genes are TRBV6-2 or TRBV6-3 and TRBJ2-3; the D is unclear. Germline CDR1 reads MNHEY; CDR2 reads SVGEGT. V lost 6 bases and J 1 base, leaving 14 bases between the germline ends. The CDR3 runs 15 residues. The CDR3 sequence is CASSNPGFGTDTQYF. The CDR3 bases are TGTGCCAGCAGCAACCCAGGCTTTGGCACAGATACGCAGTATTTT.

The chain joins TRBV7-2 to TRBJ2-5; no reliable D call. Germline V lookup: CDR1 SGHTA, CDR2 FQGNSA. There are 13 residues in the CDR3. Trimming took off 1 base at V and 2 bases at J, with 5 bases between the two ends. The CDR3 spells CASSLEDQETQYF. The CDR3 nucleotides read TGTGCCAGCAGCTTAGAGGATCAAGAGACCCAGTACTTC.

This clonotype was picked up a small number of times. The rearrangement links TRBV18 to TRBJ1-1, with 10 bases identical to TRBD1. With V trimmed by 2 bases and J by 3 bases, 3 bases remained unmatched. This CDR3 has 15 amino acids. Germline V gene lookup returns CDR1 KGHSH and CDR2 LQKENI. CDR3 DNA sequence: TGTGCCAGCTCACCAAGGGGGACAGGGGACACTGAAGCTTTCTTT. Translation: CASSPRGTGDTEAFF.

The V call is TRBV20-1, the J call TRBJ2-5, with D possibly TRBD1 on 5 matching bases. The germline V gene encodes CDR1 DFQATT and CDR2 SNEGSKA (reference sequence). V shed 7 bases and J shed 5 bases, with 11 bases lying between them. This CDR3 has 11 residues. In DNA form, the CDR3 reads TGCAGTGTGGACAAACGGGAGACCCAGTACTTC. The encoded protein is CSVDKRETQYF.

This clonotype was seen many times. The rearrangement links TRBV7-9 to TRBJ1-1; D call uncertain. Germline V CDR1 and CDR2: SEHNR, FQNEAQ (reference sequence). The CDR3 has 14 amino acids. Trimming removed 0 bases from V and 3 bases from J, with 8 bases in between. The CDR3: CASSLANRHTEAFF. CDR3 DNA sequence: TGTGCCAGCAGCTTAGCGAACAGACACACTGAAGCTTTCTTT.

Only a few counts were recorded for this clonotype. V usage is TRBV20-1 and J usage is TRBJ2-1; either TRBD1 or TRBD2 may supply D (5 bases each). CDR1 and CDR2 from the germline V gene are DFQATT and SNEGSKA (reference sequence). The CDR3 loop spans 13 amino acids. V gave up 0 bases and J gave up 9 bases, with 12 bases separating them. The DNA for the CDR3 is TGCAGTGCTAGAGAGAGGGGCGAGGGTGAGCAGTTCTTC. It translates to CSARERGEGEQFF.

This chain connects TRBV11-1 to TRBJ1-1, with TRBD1 identical over 7 bases. With V trimmed by 6 bases and J by 6 bases, 1 base remained unmatched. Per the germline V gene, CDR1 is SGHAT and CDR2 is FQDESV (reference sequence). This CDR3 comprises 11 residues. The CDR3 DNA follows: TGTGCCAGCAGGCAGGGGGCTGAAGCTTTCTTT. This gives the protein CASRQGAEAFF.

This clonotype was seen many times. The CDR3 reads CASGRQGSLGEQYF. The DNA of the CDR3 is TGTGCCAGCGGCAGACAGGGCTCGCTGGGAGAGCAGTACTTC. V gene TRBV9 combines with J gene TRBJ2-7; 7 nucleotides line up with TRBD1. The trim removed 7 bases at V and 7 bases at J, leaving 14 bases unmatched. Germline CDR1 is SGDLS and CDR2 is YYNGEE. The CDR3 covers 14 residues.

In its sample, this clonotype was seen a few times. The chain has TRBV18 and TRBJ2-2, with TRBD1 identical over 10 bases. Germline V gene sequence: CDR1 KGHSH, CDR2 LQKENI. With V trimmed by 0 bases and J by 3 bases, 1 base remained unmatched. The CDR3 totals 16 residues. CDR3 region: CASSPPGTGDTGELFF. For the CDR3, the DNA is TGTGCCAGCTCACCACCGGGGACAGGGGACACCGGGGAGCTGTTTTTT.

This clonotype was observed many times. The chain links TRBV7-2 to TRBJ2-7; no clear D gene. CDR3 length: 11 residues. Germline CDR1 reads SGHTA; CDR2 reads FQGNSA. Between the trimmed V and J ends, which lost 3 bases and 3 bases, there was a span of 3 bases. For the CDR3, the DNA is TGTGCCAGCAGCTTTTACTACGAGCAGTACTTC. It translates to CASSFYYEQYF.

This clonotype was counted between two and nine times. The chain couples TRBV29-1 to TRBJ2-3; TRBD2 is a possible D gene (6 bases). The V end was cut by 1 base, the J end by 6 bases, with 8 bases between. The CDR3 sequence is 12 residues long. Per the germline V gene, CDR1 is SQVTM and CDR2 is ANQGSEA. The CDR3 loop reads CSVEAGVDTQYF. The DNA for the CDR3 is TGCAGCGTTGAAGCGGGGGTGGATACGCAGTATTTT.

The V call is TRBV12-3 or TRBV12-4, the J call TRBJ1-4, with unresolved D. There are 13 residues in the CDR3. The ends were cut back, 8 bases at V and 1 base at J, with 8 bases in the middle. The CDR3 reads CASGRETNEKLFF. In nucleotides, the CDR3 is TGTGCCAGCGGGCGGGAAACTAATGAAAAACTGTTTTTT.

V and J are TRBV15 and TRBJ1-1; perhaps TRBD1 as D (5 bases). The CDR3 runs 14 residues. Trimming removed 3 bases from V and 2 bases from J, with 10 bases in between. CDR1 and CDR2 from the germline V gene are LNHNV and YYDKDF (reference sequence). CDR3 protein: CATSRLWGNTEAFF. CDR3 DNA sequence: TGTGCCACCAGCAGGTTATGGGGCAACACTGAAGCTTTCTTT.